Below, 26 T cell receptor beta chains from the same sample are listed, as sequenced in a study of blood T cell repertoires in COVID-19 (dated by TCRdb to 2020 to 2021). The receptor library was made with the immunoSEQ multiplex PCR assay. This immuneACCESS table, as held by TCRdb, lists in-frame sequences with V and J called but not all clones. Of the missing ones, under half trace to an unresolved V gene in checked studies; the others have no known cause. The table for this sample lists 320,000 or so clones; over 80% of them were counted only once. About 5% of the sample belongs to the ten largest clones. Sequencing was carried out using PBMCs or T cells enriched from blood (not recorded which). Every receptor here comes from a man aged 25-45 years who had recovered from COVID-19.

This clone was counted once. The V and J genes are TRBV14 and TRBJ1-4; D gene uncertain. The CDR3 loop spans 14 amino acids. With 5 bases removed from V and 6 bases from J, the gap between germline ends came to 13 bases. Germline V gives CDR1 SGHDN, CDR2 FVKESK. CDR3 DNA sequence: TGTGCCAGCAGCTCAACGGGGTGGGATGAAAAACTGTTTTTT. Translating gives CASSSTGWDEKLFF.

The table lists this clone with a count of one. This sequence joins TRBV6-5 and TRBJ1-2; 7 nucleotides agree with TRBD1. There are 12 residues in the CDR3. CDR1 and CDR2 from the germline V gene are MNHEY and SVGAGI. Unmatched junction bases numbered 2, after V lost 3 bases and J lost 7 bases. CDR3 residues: CASSYDRAGYTF. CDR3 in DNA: TGTGCCAGCAGTTATGACAGGGCTGGCTACACCTTC.

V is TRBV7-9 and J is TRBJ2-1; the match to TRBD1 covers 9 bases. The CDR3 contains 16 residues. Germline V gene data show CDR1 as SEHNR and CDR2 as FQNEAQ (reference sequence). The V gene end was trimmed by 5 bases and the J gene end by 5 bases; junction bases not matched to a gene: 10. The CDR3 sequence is CASSGGPDRGDNEQFF. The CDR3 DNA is TGTGCCAGCAGCGGTGGGCCGGACAGGGGCGACAATGAGCAGTTCTTC.

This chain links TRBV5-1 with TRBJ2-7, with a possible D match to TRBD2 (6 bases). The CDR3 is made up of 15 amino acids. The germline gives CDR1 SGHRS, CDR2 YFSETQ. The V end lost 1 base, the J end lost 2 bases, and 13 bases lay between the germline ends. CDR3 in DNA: TGCGCCAGCAGCTTGCAGGAGGGAGTCGCCTACGAGCAGTACTTC. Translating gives CASSLQEGVAYEQYF.

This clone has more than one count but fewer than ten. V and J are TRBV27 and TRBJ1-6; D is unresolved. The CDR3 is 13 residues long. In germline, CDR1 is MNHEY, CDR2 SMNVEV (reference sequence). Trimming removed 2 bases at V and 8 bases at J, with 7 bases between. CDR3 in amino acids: CASSLQVDSPLHF. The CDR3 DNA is TGTGCCAGCAGTTTACAGGTTGATTCACCCCTCCACTTT.

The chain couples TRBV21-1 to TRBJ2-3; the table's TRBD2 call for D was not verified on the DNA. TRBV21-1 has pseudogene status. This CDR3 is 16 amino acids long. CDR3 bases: TGTGCCAGCATCCCCGGGGGTCAGGATTTCACAGATACGCAGTATTTT. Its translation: CASIPGGQDFTDTQYF.

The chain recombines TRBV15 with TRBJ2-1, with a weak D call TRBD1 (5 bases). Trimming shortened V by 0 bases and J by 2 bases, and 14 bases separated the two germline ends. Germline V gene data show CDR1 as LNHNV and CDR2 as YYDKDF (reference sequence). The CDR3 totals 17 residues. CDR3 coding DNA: TGTGCCACCAGCAGAGATCAGGGTCACAGGACCTACAATGAGCAGTTCTTC. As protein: CATSRDQGHRTYNEQFF.

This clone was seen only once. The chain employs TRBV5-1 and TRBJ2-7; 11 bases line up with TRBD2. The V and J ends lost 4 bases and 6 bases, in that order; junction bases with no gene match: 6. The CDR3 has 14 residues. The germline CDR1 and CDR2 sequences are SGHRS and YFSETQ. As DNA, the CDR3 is TGCGCCAGCAGCGTGACTAGCGGGGCTGCCGAGCAGTACTTC. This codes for CASSVTSGAAEQYF.

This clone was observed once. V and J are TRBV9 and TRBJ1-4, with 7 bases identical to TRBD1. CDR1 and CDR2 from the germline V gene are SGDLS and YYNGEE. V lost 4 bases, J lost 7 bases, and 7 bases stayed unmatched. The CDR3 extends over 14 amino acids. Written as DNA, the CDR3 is TGTGCCAGCAGCAGAGGGGGCATGGGTGAAAAACTGTTTTTT. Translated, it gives CASSRGGMGEKLFF.

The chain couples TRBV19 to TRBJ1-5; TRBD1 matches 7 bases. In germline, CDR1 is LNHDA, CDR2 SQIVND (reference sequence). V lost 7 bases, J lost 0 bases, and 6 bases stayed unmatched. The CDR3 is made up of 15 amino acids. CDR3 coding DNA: TGTGCCAGTAAGGTCAGGGGGGATAGCAATCAGCCCCAGCATTTT. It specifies CASKVRGDSNQPQHF.

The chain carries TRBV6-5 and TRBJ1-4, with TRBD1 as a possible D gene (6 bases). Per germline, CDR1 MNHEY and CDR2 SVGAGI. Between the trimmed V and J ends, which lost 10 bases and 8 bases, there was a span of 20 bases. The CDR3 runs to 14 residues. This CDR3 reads CAIGEQGSEEKLFF. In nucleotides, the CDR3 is TGTGCCATAGGGGAACAGGGAAGTGAGGAAAAACTGTTTTTT.

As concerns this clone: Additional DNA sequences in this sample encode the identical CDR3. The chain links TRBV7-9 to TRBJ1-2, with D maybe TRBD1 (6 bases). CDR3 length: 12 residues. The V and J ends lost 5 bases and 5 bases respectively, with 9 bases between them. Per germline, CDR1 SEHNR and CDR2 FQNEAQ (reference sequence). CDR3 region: CASSLTGYGYTF. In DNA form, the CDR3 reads TGTGCCAGCAGCCTGACAGGATATGGCTACACCTTC.

The DNA for the CDR3 is TGTGCCAGCAGCAGCACTATTGGTTCAGTGGGCAATCAGCCCCAGCATTTT. Translated, it gives CASSSTIGSVGNQPQHF. The rearrangement links TRBV5-5 to TRBJ1-5; no reliable D call. The length of the CDR3 is 17 residues. The germline gives CDR1 SGHKS, CDR2 YYEKEE (reference sequence). V lost 4 bases, J lost 2 bases, and 19 bases lay in between.

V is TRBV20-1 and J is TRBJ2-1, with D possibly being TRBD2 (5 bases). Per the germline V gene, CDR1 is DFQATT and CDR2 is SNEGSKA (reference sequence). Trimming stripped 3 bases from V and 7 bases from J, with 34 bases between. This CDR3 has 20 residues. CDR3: CSASAPSQLSPGRGINEQFF. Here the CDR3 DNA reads TGCAGTGCTAGTGCCCCCTCTCAGTTGTCTCCTGGCCGGGGTATAAATGAGCAGTTCTTC.

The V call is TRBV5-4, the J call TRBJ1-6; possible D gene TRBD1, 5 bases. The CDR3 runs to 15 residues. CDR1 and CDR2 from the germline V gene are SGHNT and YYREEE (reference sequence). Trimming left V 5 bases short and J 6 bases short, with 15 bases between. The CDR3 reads CASRAGGEGNSPLHF. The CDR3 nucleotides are TGTGCCAGCAGAGCCGGGGGGGAGGGTAATTCACCCCTCCACTTT.

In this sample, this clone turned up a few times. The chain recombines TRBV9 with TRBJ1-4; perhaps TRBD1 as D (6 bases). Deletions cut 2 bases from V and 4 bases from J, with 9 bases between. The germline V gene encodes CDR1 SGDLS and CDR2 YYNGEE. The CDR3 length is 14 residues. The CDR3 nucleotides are TGTGCCAGCAGCGTCGGGGGGCTTAATGAAAAACTGTTTTTT. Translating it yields CASSVGGLNEKLFF.

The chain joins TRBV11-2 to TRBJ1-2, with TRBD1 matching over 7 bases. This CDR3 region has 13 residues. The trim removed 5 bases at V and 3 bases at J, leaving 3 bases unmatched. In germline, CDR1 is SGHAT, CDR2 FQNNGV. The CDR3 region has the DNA TGTGCCAGCAGCCCAGACAGGGACTATGGCTACACCTTC. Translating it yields CASSPDRDYGYTF.

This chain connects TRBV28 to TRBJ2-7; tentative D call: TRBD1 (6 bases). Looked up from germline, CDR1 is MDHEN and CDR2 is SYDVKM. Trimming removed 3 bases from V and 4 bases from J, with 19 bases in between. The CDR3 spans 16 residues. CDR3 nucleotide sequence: TGTGCCAGCAGTTTCATTGGGGACACCCGAAGTTACGAGCAGTACTTC. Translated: CASSFIGDTRSYEQYF.

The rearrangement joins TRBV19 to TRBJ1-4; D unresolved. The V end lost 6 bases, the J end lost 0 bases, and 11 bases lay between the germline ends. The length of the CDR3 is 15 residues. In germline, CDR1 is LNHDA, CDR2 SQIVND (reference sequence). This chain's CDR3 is CASSSRLATNEKLFF. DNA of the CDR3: TGTGCCAGTAGCTCGAGGTTGGCAACTAATGAAAAACTGTTTTTT.

CDR3 sequence (DNA): TGCGCCAGCAGTCCTGAGAGACTAGCACCAGATACGCAGTATTTT. Its protein is CASSPERLAPDTQYF. V is TRBV5-1 and J is TRBJ2-3; TRBD2 agrees at 7 bases. CDR1 SGHRS and CDR2 YFSETQ come from the germline V gene. With 5 bases clipped from V and 4 bases from J, the junction kept 10 bases outside the gene matches. The CDR3 is 15 residues long.

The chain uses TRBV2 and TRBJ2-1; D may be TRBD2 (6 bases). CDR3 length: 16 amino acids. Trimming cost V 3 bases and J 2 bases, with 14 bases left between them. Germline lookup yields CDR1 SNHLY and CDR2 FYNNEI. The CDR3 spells CASSDPAGITYNEQFF. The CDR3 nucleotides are TGTGCCAGCAGTGATCCGGCGGGGATAACCTACAATGAGCAGTTCTTC.

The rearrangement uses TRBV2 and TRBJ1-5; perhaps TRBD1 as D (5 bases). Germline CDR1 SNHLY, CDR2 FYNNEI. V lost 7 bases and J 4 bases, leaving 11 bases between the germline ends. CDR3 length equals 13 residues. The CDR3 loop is CASTREPNQPQHF. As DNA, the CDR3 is TGTGCCAGCACCAGGGAACCTAATCAGCCCCAGCATTTT.

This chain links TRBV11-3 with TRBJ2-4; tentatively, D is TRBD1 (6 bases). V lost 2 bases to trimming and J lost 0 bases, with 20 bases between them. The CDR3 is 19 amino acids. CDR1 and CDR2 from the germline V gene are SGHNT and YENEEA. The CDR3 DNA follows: TGTGCCAGCAGCTTAAATCGTGTACAGGGCGCTATAGCCAAAAACATTCAGTACTTC. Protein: CASSLNRVQGAIAKNIQYF.

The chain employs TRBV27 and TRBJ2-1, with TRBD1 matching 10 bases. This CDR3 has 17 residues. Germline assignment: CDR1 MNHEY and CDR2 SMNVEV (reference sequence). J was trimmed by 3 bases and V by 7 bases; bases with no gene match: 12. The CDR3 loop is CASTHTPGQGNYNEQFF. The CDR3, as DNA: TGTGCCAGCACTCACACCCCGGGACAGGGGAACTACAATGAGCAGTTCTTC.

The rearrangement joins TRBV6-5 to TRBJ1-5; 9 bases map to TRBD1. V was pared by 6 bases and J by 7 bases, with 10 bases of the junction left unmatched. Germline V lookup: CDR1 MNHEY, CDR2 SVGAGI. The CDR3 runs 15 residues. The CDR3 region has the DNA TGTGCCAGCAGCCCGGGACAGGGAGTAGGGCAGCCCCAGCATTTT. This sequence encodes CASSPGQGVGQPQHF.

The CDR3 protein is CASSGQGRGTDTQYF. CDR3 DNA: TGTGCCAGCAGTGGGCAGGGCCGGGGCACAGATACGCAGTATTTT. J is TRBJ2-3 and V is TRBV2, with D possibly being TRBD1 (5 bases). The germline V gene encodes CDR1 SNHLY and CDR2 FYNNEI. Trimming cost V 4 bases and J 1 base, with 12 bases left between them. The length of the CDR3 is 15 residues.